The 2 T cell receptor beta chains given below trace back to one sample, sequenced in a study of shared clonotypes between healthy human individuals. The data were produced by immunoSEQ multiplex PCR, yet TCRdb's version contains in-frame clones alone and is incomplete. The repertoire includes roughly 2,500,000 clones, approximately 93% of them detected once, and 0.36% sits in the top ten. Sequencing was done on a sample of naive CD4+ T cells from PBMCs. The subset denotes: CD45RA+ positively selected. These receptors all come from a man aged 18-30 years in good health. Some clones in this sample may be carry-over from other donors' samples.

The rearrangement links TRBV5-1 to TRBJ1-2; D ambiguous. Germline V gene lookup returns CDR1 SGHRS and CDR2 YFSETQ. The CDR3 has 13 residues. Trimming took off 5 bases at V and 6 bases at J, with 14 bases between the two ends. Here the CDR3 reads CASSQGLTDGYTF. In DNA, the CDR3 is TGCGCCAGCAGTCAAGGACTGACCGATGGCTACACCTTC.

The chain combines TRBV9 with TRBJ1-1; D is uncertain. Germline CDR1 and CDR2: SGDLS and YYNGEE. Trimming left V 4 bases short and J 0 bases short, with 10 bases between. The CDR3 covers 14 residues. The CDR3 DNA sequence: TGTGCCAGCAGCCTTTCGCAACTGAACACTGAAGCTTTCTTT. Translation: CASSLSQLNTEAFF.